Here is one T cell receptor beta chain with its context. Trimming removed 4 bases at V and 3 bases at J, with 15 bases between. The CDR3 contains 16 residues. From germline, CDR1 is SGHDN and CDR2 FVKESK. This specimen comes from a study of blood T cell repertoires in COVID-19. As for the study in general: Samples taken during acute and convalescent COVID-19 were collected in the United States, Italy and Spain. Sources were T cells, B-cell-depleted T cells, or PBMCs; the material itself was cDNA or gDNA.

Original methodology: Amplification of reference gene primers provided the estimated nucleated cell counts. The data were produced by immunoSEQ multiplex PCR, yet TCRdb's version contains in-frame clones alone and is incomplete. The V and J calls and clone size were taken over from that table, and D and trimming were inferred from the DNA. Altogether tens of thousands of clones are present, around 85% being singletons, with the ten largest covering around a tenth. This clonotype originated in a human donor in a cohort sampled during active COVID-19. The gene calls are TRBV14 and TRBJ1-4, with D possibly TRBD1 on 6 matching bases. Sequenced material: peripheral blood. CDR3 amino acids: CASSRGLQGSNEKLFF. DNA of the CDR3: TGTGCCAGCAGCCGAGGTCTACAGGGATCTAATGAAAAACTGTTTTTT. The complete variable domain, with remaining parts taken from reference TRBV14 and TRBJ1-4, reads EAGVTQFPSHSVIEKGQTVTLRCDPISGHDNLYWYRRVMGKEIKFLLHFVKESKQDESGMPNNRFLAERTGGTYSTLKVQPAELEDSGVYFCASSRGLQGSNEKLFFGSGTQLSVL.